This paragraph covers one T cell receptor (beta chain) sequence. This record comes from a study of blood T cell repertoires in COVID-19. Produced via immunoSEQ multiplex PCR; TCRdb's table is partial and in-frame only. In the table there are around 80,000 clones, approximately 80% of which are singletons. CDR1 SQVTM and CDR2 ANQGSEA come from the germline V gene. Trimming cost V 0 bases and J 8 bases, with 16 bases left between them. The CDR3 totals 14 residues. The TCR originated in a man older than 75 with acute or convalescent COVID-19. The sequencing input was peripheral blood. The gene calls are TRBV29-1 and TRBJ1-1, with D possibly matching TRBD1 (6 bases). The CDR3 DNA reads TGCAGCGTTGAAGATTCGGGGTCCGACAGGGAAGCTTTCTTT. It yields the protein CSVEDSGSDREAFF.